This T cell receptor (beta chain) was retrieved from a study of blood T cell repertoires in COVID-19. Looked up from germline, CDR1 is PRHDT and CDR2 is FYEKMQ (reference sequence). The CDR3 has 15 residues. Trimming removed 5 bases from V and 5 bases from J; junction bases left unmatched: 6. Per the study methods: It was from reference gene primer amplification that nucleated cell counts were estimated. Clones were read by immunoSEQ multiplex PCR, and TCRdb kept only the in-frame ones, dropping some. The DNA gave D and trimming, while V, J and clone size come from that table. Seen here are about 130,000 clones, about 81% observed once, and the top ten hold about a sixth.

Sequenced: peripheral blood. This chain connects TRBV13 to TRBJ2-3; 11 positions match TRBD2. The clonotype originates from a man aged 30 to 45 with COVID-19, enrolled during active disease. The CDR3 loop is CASSQTSGKVDTQYF. The CDR3, as DNA: TGTGCCAGCAGCCAGACTAGCGGGAAGGTAGATACGCAGTATTTT.